This TCR beta chain emerged from a study of blood T cell repertoires in COVID-19. Study in general: Acute and convalescent COVID-19 samples came from the United States, Italy and Spain. T cells, B-cell-depleted T cells, or PBMCs provided the cDNA or gDNA that served as material.

Repertoires were generated with immunoSEQ multiplex PCR, while TCRdb's copy carries only in-frame clones and drops some. The sample carries about 74,000 clones, 90% recorded once. This clone was detected only a few times. Trimming cost V 4 bases and J 4 bases, with 13 bases left between them. The V gene's germline CDR1 is LNHDA and CDR2 SQIVND (reference sequence). The CDR3 runs 14 residues. The TCR was taken from a man aged 50 to 59 with acute or convalescent COVID-19. The sequencing sample was made of peripheral blood. The rearrangement links TRBV19 to TRBJ1-1, with no clear D. This CDR3 is CASSKGGLGTEAFF. As DNA, the CDR3 is TGTGCCAGTAGTAAAGGAGGGTTGGGCACTGAAGCTTTCTTT.